The 26 T cell receptor beta chains below come from one sample, sequenced in a study of long-term antiretroviral therapy in people with HIV (dated by TCRdb to between 2021 and 2023). The immunoSEQ hsTCRB v3.0 assay was used at survey level resolution to sequence the TRB variable region. As stored in TCRdb, this immuneACCESS dataset retains in-frame rearrangements with V and J assigned. A fraction of the clones does not appear; measured against another copy, unresolved V genes explain less than half of the discrepancy, and the remainder lacks a known reason. The sample table shows about 16,000 clones, and approximately 80% are seen once. Approximately 12% of the sample is taken by the ten largest. Here the sequenced sample was unsorted PBMCs, taken about 3.3 years after starting antiretroviral therapy. These receptors were taken from a woman aged 40 to 50 with HIV.

This chain's CDR3 is CASSVYRAGAGNEQFF. The CDR3 nucleotides read TGTGCCAGCAGCGTCTACCGGGCCGGAGCAGGCAATGAGCAGTTCTTC. The V and J genes are TRBV9 and TRBJ2-1, with no clear D. CDR3 length: 16 amino acids. Trimming left V 2 bases short and J 6 bases short, with 18 bases between. The germline gives CDR1 SGDLS, CDR2 YYNGEE.

The V call is TRBV7-9, the J call TRBJ1-3; 9 positions agree with TRBD1. Unmatched junction bases numbered 13, after V lost 5 bases and J lost 2 bases. CDR1 and CDR2 from the germline V gene are SEHNR and FQNEAQ (reference sequence). This CDR3 has 18 amino acids. Written as DNA, the CDR3 is TGTGCCAGCAGCACAGGACGGCCGGGACAGGGCCCTGGAAACACCATATATTTT. This codes for CASSTGRPGQGPGNTIYF.

A single count supports this clone. V usage is TRBV30 and J usage is TRBJ2-5; no clear D. Germline V gives CDR1 GTSNPN, CDR2 SVGIG (reference sequence). V was pared by 4 bases and J by 2 bases, with 8 bases between. This CDR3 has 12 amino acids. CDR3 amino acids: CAWTVKQETQYF. The DNA for the CDR3 is TGTGCCTGGACCGTGAAACAAGAGACCCAGTACTTC.

This clone was recorded once. The chain employs TRBV10-3 and TRBJ2-3; 15 bases agree with TRBD2. CDR1 ENHRY and CDR2 SYGVKD come from the germline V gene. The CDR3 is 15 amino acids. J gave up 5 bases and V 6 bases, and 3 bases lay outside the gene matches. CDR3 sequence reads: CAISGLAGGRDTQYF. CDR3 in DNA: TGTGCCATCAGCGGACTAGCGGGGGGGCGAGATACGCAGTATTTT.

This clone was observed a few times. The chain employs TRBV27 and TRBJ2-1, with D perhaps matching TRBD1 or TRBD2 (5 bases each). Per germline, CDR1 MNHEY and CDR2 SMNVEV (reference sequence). This CDR3 has 15 residues. Trimming removed 4 bases from V and 5 bases from J, with 15 bases in between. Here the CDR3 DNA reads TGTGCCAGCAGTTCGGGACGGATAATACACAATGAGCAGTTCTTC. Translation: CASSSGRIIHNEQFF.

As DNA, the CDR3 is TGTGCTAGTGCCCAAGGGTGGGGGGCGGCTGGAAACACCATATATTTT. Its translation is CASAQGWGAAGNTIYF. The V gene is TRBV12-5, the J gene TRBJ1-3; D is possibly TRBD1 (6 bases). The CDR3 runs to 16 residues. The V and J ends lost 7 bases and 2 bases respectively, with 18 bases between them. Germline loops: CDR1 LGHNT, CDR2 FRNRAP.

This rearrangement joins TRBV29-1 to TRBJ2-3, with 8 nucleotides matching TRBD1. The germline V gene encodes CDR1 SQVTM and CDR2 ANQGSEA. The CDR3 runs 17 residues. J lost 2 bases, V lost 6 bases, and 16 bases had no gene match. CDR3 sequence (DNA): TGCAGCGTCGACCCGACAGGGGACCCGACCTACACAGATACGCAGTATTTT. Translating it yields CSVDPTGDPTYTDTQYF.

The V gene is TRBV6-6, the J gene TRBJ1-5; D remains ambiguous. The CDR3 extends over 15 amino acids. Germline V CDR1 and CDR2: MNHNY, SVGAGI (reference sequence). The V and J ends lost 0 bases and 0 bases respectively, with 6 bases between them. The CDR3 here is CASSYSRDSNQPQHF. The CDR3 DNA reads TGTGCCAGCAGTTACTCACGGGATAGCAATCAGCCCCAGCATTTT.

This clone was seen a few times. The chain uses TRBV27 and TRBJ2-2; D may correspond to TRBD1 or TRBD2 (5 bases each). Germline CDR1 reads MNHEY; CDR2 reads SMNVEV (reference sequence). The CDR3 runs to 16 residues. Trimming took 5 bases from V and 1 from J, leaving 14 bases between them. The CDR3 reads CASSPGPSWNTGELFF. The CDR3 nucleotides are TGTGCCAGCAGTCCGGGACCTTCGTGGAACACCGGGGAGCTGTTTTTT.

The chain carries TRBV11-2 and TRBJ2-5; 10 nucleotides align to TRBD1. The CDR3 is 13 residues long. Germline CDR1 SGHAT, CDR2 FQNNGV. V dropped 4 bases and J dropped 5; count of bases not matched to a gene: 1. The CDR3 loop is CASSWDRGETQYF. CDR3 DNA sequence: TGTGCCAGCAGCTGGGACAGGGGTGAGACCCAGTACTTC.

The V call is TRBV19, the J call TRBJ2-7; D tentatively fits TRBD1 or TRBD2 (5 bases each). Germline CDR1 is LNHDA and CDR2 is SQIVND (reference sequence). The CDR3 totals 13 residues. V was clipped by 5 bases and J by 3 bases, with 11 bases between them. The CDR3 region has the DNA TGTGCCAGTAGTTGGGACCTAGACTACGAGCAGTACTTC. This translates into CASSWDLDYEQYF.

The chain joins TRBV7-2 to TRBJ2-2, with 8 bases lining up with TRBD1. This CDR3 spans 16 amino acids. CDR1 and CDR2 (germline): SGHTA, FQGNSA. Trimming at V came to 6 bases and at J to 5 bases, leaving 11 bases not matched to a gene. CDR3 sequence reads: CASSGQGGLSTGELFF. CDR3 in DNA: TGTGCCAGCAGTGGACAGGGAGGCCTCTCTACCGGGGAGCTGTTTTTT.

V gene TRBV4-1 combines with J gene TRBJ1-1; TRBD1 might be the D (5 bases). V was clipped by 4 bases and J by 3 bases, with 18 bases between them. In germline, CDR1 is MGHRA, CDR2 YSYEKL. This CDR3 comprises 16 residues. CDR3 bases: TGCGCCAGCAGCCGCAAGTTCGGGGGAGGGGACACTGAAGCTTTCTTT. It codes for CASSRKFGGGDTEAFF.

The chain recombines TRBV15 with TRBJ2-3; possible D gene TRBD2, 5 bases. The length of the CDR3 is 14 residues. Germline V gene data show CDR1 as LNHNV and CDR2 as YYDKDF (reference sequence). Trimming pared 4 bases from V and 6 bases from J, leaving 14 bases between. The CDR3, as DNA: TGTGCCACCAGCACTGGTCGGGGAATCGATACGCAGTATTTT. The encoded protein is CATSTGRGIDTQYF.

The V gene is TRBV30, the J gene TRBJ2-1, with TRBD2 as a possible D gene (6 bases). Per germline, CDR1 GTSNPN and CDR2 SVGIG (reference sequence). There are 16 residues in the CDR3. Trimming cost V 8 bases and J 0 bases, with 20 bases left between them. CDR3 DNA sequence: TGTGCCGGTCAGCCCAATGGGCGGGGCTCCTACAATGAGCAGTTCTTC. As protein: CAGQPNGRGSYNEQFF.

The V call is TRBV2, the J call TRBJ1-1; D is unresolved. V lost 7 bases and J lost 3, with 6 bases in between. Germline values: CDR1 SNHLY, CDR2 FYNNEI. The CDR3 is 11 residues long. The DNA for the CDR3 is TGTGCCAGCACGGTCCACACTGAAGCTTTCTTT. Translating it yields CASTVHTEAFF.

The rearrangement uses TRBV9 and TRBJ2-3; the match to TRBD2 covers 10 bases. CDR3 size: 18 residues. Germline assignment: CDR1 SGDLS and CDR2 YYNGEE. Germline trimming cut 4 bases from V and 2 bases from J; bases unmatched to any gene: 13. This CDR3 reads CASSTHVNGTSATDTQYF. CDR3 bases: TGTGCCAGCAGCACCCACGTCAACGGGACTAGCGCCACAGATACGCAGTATTTT.

This chain joins TRBV30 and TRBJ2-3; 7 nucleotides line up with TRBD2. The CDR3 is 15 amino acids. Germline CDR1 is GTSNPN and CDR2 is SVGIG (reference sequence). With 8 bases clipped from V and 1 base from J, the junction kept 12 bases outside the gene matches. The CDR3 DNA is TGTGCCCGGGGGGTTCAGGGTAAGGGCACAGATACGCAGTATTTT. Translating it yields CARGVQGKGTDTQYF.

The chain carries TRBV23-1 and TRBJ1-3; D perhaps matches TRBD1 (5 bases). TRBV23-1 is an open reading frame, and its role is uncertain. V lost 4 bases and J 0 bases, leaving 13 bases between the germline ends. CDR3 size: 16 residues. The CDR3 DNA follows: TGCGCCAGCAGTCCGCAGGGACCCAGCTCTGGAAACACCATATATTTT. Translating it yields CASSPQGPSSGNTIYF.

This chain uses TRBV5-4 with TRBJ2-1, with D perhaps matching TRBD2 (6 bases). This CDR3 is built from 14 residues. Germline V gives CDR1 SGHNT, CDR2 YYREEE (reference sequence). The V end lost 2 bases, the J end lost 6 bases, and 12 bases lay between the germline ends. In nucleotides, the CDR3 is TGTGCCAGCAGCTTACGGGGGACCCCCAATGAGCAGTTCTTC. This gives the protein CASSLRGTPNEQFF. The complete variable domain, with remaining parts taken from reference TRBV5-4 and TRBJ2-1, reads ETGVTQSPTHLIKTRGQQVTLRCSSQSGHNTVSWYQQALGQGPQFIFQYYREEENGRGNFPPRFSGLQFPNYSSELNVNALELDDSALYLCASSLRGTPNEQFFGPGTRLTVL.

The chain links TRBV7-8 to TRBJ2-2, with D possibly matching TRBD2 (5 bases). Germline V gene sequence: CDR1 SGHVS, CDR2 FQNEAQ. Trimming pared 2 bases from V and 2 bases from J, leaving 12 bases between. The CDR3 has 16 amino acids. DNA of the CDR3: TGTGCCAGCAGCTTACATCCCCGGGGAAACACCGGGGAGCTGTTTTTT. Its protein product is CASSLHPRGNTGELFF.

The V and J genes are TRBV14 and TRBJ2-2; possible D gene TRBD2, 7 bases. This CDR3 has 17 amino acids. Looked up from germline, CDR1 is SGHDN and CDR2 is FVKESK. V was pared by 4 bases and J by 7 bases, with 22 bases between. CDR3 nucleotide sequence: TGTGCCAGCAGCCCCCTACGGGGGGCGCGTGGTATCGGGGAGCTGTTTTTT. Protein: CASSPLRGARGIGELFF.

The gene calls are TRBV5-1 and TRBJ2-3; D is unclear. The V end lost 2 bases, the J end lost 5 bases, and 15 bases lay between the germline ends. Germline V gene data show CDR1 as SGHRS and CDR2 as YFSETQ. CDR3 size: 15 residues. The CDR3 region has the DNA TGCGCCAGCAGCTTAACTCCGTCCTCGATAGATACGCAGTATTTT. It codes for CASSLTPSSIDTQYF. Drawing the rest from reference TRBV5-1 and TRBJ2-3, the complete variable domain is KAGVTQTPRYLIKTRGQQVTLSCSPISGHRSVSWYQQTPGQGLQFLFEYFSETQRNKGNFPGRFSGRQFSNSRSEMNVSTLELGDSALYLCASSLTPSSIDTQYFGPGTRLTVL.

This sequence joins TRBV6-5 and TRBJ1-2, with 10 nucleotides matching TRBD1. This CDR3 is built from 15 residues. V gave up 1 base and J gave up 7 bases; unmatched junction bases: 6. The germline CDR1 and CDR2 sequences are MNHEY and SVGAGI. In DNA form, the CDR3 reads TGTGCCAGCAGTTACTTAGCGACAGGGGGCCGTGGCTACACCTTC. Its protein is CASSYLATGGRGYTF.

V usage is TRBV25-1 and J usage is TRBJ1-3; no clear D. The germline gives CDR1 MGHDK, CDR2 SYGVNS. Trimming shortened V by 3 bases and J by 8 bases, and 11 bases separated the two germline ends. The CDR3 length is 13 residues. For the CDR3, the DNA is TGTGCCAGCAGTGATTTCCAGGACGACACCATATATTTT. This gives the protein CASSDFQDDTIYF. Based on the CDR3 plus reference TRBV25-1 and TRBJ1-3, the full variable domain is EADIYQTPRYLVIGTGKKITLECSQTMGHDKMYWYQQDPGMELHLIHYSYGVNSTEKGDLSSESTVSRIRTEHFPLTLESARPSHTSQYLCASSDFQDDTIYFGEGSWLTVV.

This clone has just a few counts. The CDR3 protein is CASSRQGLNTEAFF. Here the CDR3 DNA reads TGTGCCAGCTCACGACAGGGATTGAACACTGAAGCTTTCTTT. The chain joins TRBV18 to TRBJ1-1; 7 bases are shared with TRBD1. CDR1 and CDR2 from the germline V gene are KGHSH and LQKENI. This CDR3 contains 14 residues. V lost 4 bases to trimming and J lost 0 bases; unmatched junction nucleotides: 2.